This TCR beta chain was found in a study of cytomegalovirus exposure and HLA in healthy donors. This CDR3 region has 15 residues. Trimming took 4 bases from V and 0 from J; bases not matched to a gene: 2. Germline loops: CDR1 SGHNT, CDR2 YYREEE (reference sequence). Whole-study results and caveats: Within a later analysis, the majority of CMV-associated TCR beta chains appeared HLA-restricted. Using a false discovery rate of 0.05, a later analysis showed that 15,000 to 20,000 TCR beta sequences were associated with HLA alleles. An apparent linkage of common viral pathogens to several of the most significant clusters emerged in a later analysis. In a later analysis, TCR beta V- and J-gene trimming showed a link to a missense DCLRE1C variant.

Primers included in the PCR were 60 Vbeta and 13 Jbeta primers. Libraries were prepared by immunoSEQ multiplex PCR; TCRdb keeps only in-frame clonotypes and omits some of them. This repertoire includes some 75,000 clones. As regards this clone: Its antigen remains unknown.

Sequenced material: PBMCs. The chain employs TRBV5-4 and TRBJ2-3, with 10 bases fitting TRBD1. This receptor was taken from a female donor in good health and CMV-seropositive. The CDR3 loop is CASSRQGASTDTQYF. The CDR3 DNA is TGTGCCAGCAGCCGACAGGGGGCGAGCACAGATACGCAGTATTTT.